This passage covers 9 T cell receptor beta chains from one sample sequenced in a study of CD8 T cells in ankylosing spondylitis. MiXCR was run by TCRdb on the 5' RACE reads, yielding one entry per CDR3 protein. The data show 30,000 to 40,000 distinct CDR3 sequences, 10% seen once. Sequencing was done on a sample of blood, either unsorted or a sorted T cell fraction (not recorded which). These receptors were obtained from a male donor with ankylosing spondylitis or in good health (not recorded which).

The chain links TRBV20-1 to TRBJ2-1; 9 bases map to TRBD1. CDR1 and CDR2 (germline): DFQATT, SNEGSKA (reference sequence). The V segment lost 6 bases and the J segment 6 bases; nucleotides outside the gene matches: 12. This CDR3 has 15 residues. CDR3 sequence reads: CSAPTGQGKGNEQFF. The CDR3 DNA is TGCAGTGCCCCAACGGGACAGGGTAAGGGCAATGAGCAGTTCTTC.

This clonotype was recorded at least ten times. The chain couples TRBV9 to TRBJ2-1; D remains unclear. Trimming cost V 3 bases and J 9 bases, with 10 bases left between them. CDR3 length equals 12 residues. Germline V gene lookup returns CDR1 SGDLS and CDR2 YYNGEE. The CDR3 nucleotides read TGTGCCAGCAGCGCTGGGTTGGGTGAGCAGTTCTTC. Protein sequence: CASSAGLGEQFF.

This clonotype was counted at least ten times. The chain carries TRBV15 and TRBJ2-1, with D possibly being TRBD2 (5 bases). V dropped 4 bases and J dropped 6 bases, with 19 bases sitting between them. Germline V gene sequence: CDR1 LNHNV, CDR2 YYDKDF (reference sequence). This CDR3 spans 16 amino acids. CDR3 residues: CATSNGERGISNEQFF. The CDR3 DNA is TGTGCCACCAGCAACGGGGAGAGAGGTATTAGCAATGAGCAGTTCTTC.

The genes are TRBV3-1 and TRBJ2-3; 8 nucleotides align to TRBD2. J gave up 4 bases and V 6 bases, and 6 bases lay outside the gene matches. Germline V gene lookup returns CDR1 LGHDT and CDR2 YNNKEL (reference sequence). CDR3 length: 14 residues. The CDR3 here is CASSSSGSADTQYF. CDR3 DNA sequence: TGTGCCAGCAGTTCAAGCGGGAGCGCAGATACGCAGTATTTT.

The sample holds many counts of this clonotype. V is TRBV27 and J is TRBJ1-2, with D possibly being TRBD1 (6 bases). This CDR3 has 14 residues. The germline V and J ends were trimmed by 2 bases and 8 bases, with 15 bases remaining between them. CDR1 and CDR2 from the germline V gene are MNHEY and SMNVEV (reference sequence). This chain's CDR3 is CASSLGQRTGGYTF. The DNA of the CDR3 is TGTGCCAGCAGTTTAGGACAGCGTACGGGAGGCTACACCTTC.

This clonotype was found many times. This rearrangement joins TRBV3-1 to TRBJ2-3; D unclear. Trimming removed 1 base at V and 0 bases at J, with 5 bases between. This CDR3 comprises 14 residues. CDR1 is LGHDT and CDR2 is YNNKEL in the germline V gene (reference sequence). In DNA form, the CDR3 reads TGTGCCAGCAGCCAAGCCCTCAGCACAGATACGCAGTATTTT. Its translation is CASSQALSTDTQYF.

This clonotype has a count of ten or more. V usage is TRBV20-1 and J usage is TRBJ2-1; 8 bases map to TRBD2. Germline V CDR1 and CDR2: DFQATT, SNEGSKA (reference sequence). The CDR3 runs 14 residues. Trimming cost V 7 bases and J 6 bases; bases outside gene matches: 11. CDR3: CSVPVGTRINEQFF. The CDR3 coding sequence is TGCAGTGTGCCGGTTGGGACTAGAATCAATGAGCAGTTCTTC.

There are many counts of this clonotype. The chain combines TRBV6-1 with TRBJ2-7; 9 nucleotides line up with TRBD1. The CDR3 extends over 16 amino acids. The germline gives CDR1 MNHNS, CDR2 SASEGT. J gave up 5 bases and V 6 bases, and 14 bases lay outside the gene matches. DNA of the CDR3: TGTGCCAGCAGGTCGGAGGCCGGGACAGGGTCAAACGAGCAGTACTTC. Translation: CASRSEAGTGSNEQYF.

V is TRBV5-1 and J is TRBJ2-4; possibly TRBD2 for D (5 bases). Trimming stripped 0 bases from V and 13 bases from J, with 14 bases between. Germline V gives CDR1 SGHRS, CDR2 YFSETQ. CDR3 size: 13 residues. CDR3 DNA: TGCGCCAGCAGCTTGGGTCAGGACGGACTCCAGTACTTC. Amino acids: CASSLGQDGLQYF.